The clone carrying this TCR beta chain has a count of ten or more. This entry belongs to a study of neurological immune-mediated disorders. This CDR3 spans 13 amino acids. The germline V gene encodes CDR1 KGHSH and CDR2 LQKENI. The J segment lost 6 bases and the V segment lost 5 bases, leaving 6 bases of the junction unmatched. TCRdb fed the 5' RACE reads into MiXCR, producing one record per CDR3 protein. The data hold tens of thousands of distinct CDR3 sequences, with about 9% observed a single time. The rearrangement links TRBV18 to TRBJ1-2, with 7 bases fitting TRBD1. The source of this sequence is a man aged 45-60 years in good health. The sequenced sample was PBMCs. The CDR3 DNA reads TGTGCCAGCTCATCGGGACAGCGCCATGGCTACACCTTC. Translating gives CASSSGQRHGYTF. Combining the CDR3 with reference TRBV18 and TRBJ1-2 gives the whole variable domain NAGVMQNPRHLVRRRGQEARLRCSPMKGHSHVYWYRQLPEEGLKFMVYLQKENIIDESGMPKERFSAEFPKEGPSILRIQQVVRGDSAAYFCASSSGQRHGYTFGSGTRLTVV.